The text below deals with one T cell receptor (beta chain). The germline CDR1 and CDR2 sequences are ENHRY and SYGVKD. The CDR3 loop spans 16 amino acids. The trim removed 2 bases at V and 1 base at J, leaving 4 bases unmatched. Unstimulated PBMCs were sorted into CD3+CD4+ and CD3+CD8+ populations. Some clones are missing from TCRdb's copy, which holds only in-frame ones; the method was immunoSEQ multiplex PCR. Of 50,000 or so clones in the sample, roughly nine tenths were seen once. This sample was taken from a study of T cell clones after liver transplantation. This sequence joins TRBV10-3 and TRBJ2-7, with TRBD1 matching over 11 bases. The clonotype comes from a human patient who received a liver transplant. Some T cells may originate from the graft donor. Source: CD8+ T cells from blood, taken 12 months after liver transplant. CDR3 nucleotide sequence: TGTGCCATCAGTGAGGCGGGACAGGGGGATTCCTACGAGCAGTACTTC. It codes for CAISEAGQGDSYEQYF.